A single sample gave rise to the 19 T cell receptor beta chains below, sequenced in a study of Tregs in tolerant kidney transplant recipients. Related graft donors supplied nonmyeloablative bone marrow transplants, and mixed chimerism was transient. The repertoire was sequenced with immunoSEQ multiplex PCR; TCRdb's copy has only in-frame clones and lacks some. The sample table sets out around 10,000 clones. This specimen was CD8+ T cells from blood (PBMCs), taken 24 months after the transplant. The receptors derive from a human patient who received a combined kidney and bone marrow transplant. The T cells may come from the graft donor.

Turning to this clone: Read data end 3 residues before the CDR3 end; the end is taken from the germline J gene. This chain links TRBV7-3 with TRBJ2-3; the D is unclear. V lost 2 bases and J lost 0, with 9 bases in between. The CDR3 covers 15 residues. Germline values: CDR1 SGHTA, CDR2 FQGTGA. The CDR3 bases that were read are TGTGCCAGCAGCTTAGAACTACCCAGCACAGATACG. Translating gives CASSLELPSTDT. The whole CDR3 is CASSLELPSTDTQYF.

In the case of this clone: The CDR3 end falls 3 residues outside the read, so it is completed with the germline J gene. This chain connects TRBV2 to TRBJ2-1, with 7 bases fitting TRBD1. Germline CDR1 is SNHLY and CDR2 is FYNNEI. J was trimmed by 2 bases and V by 5 bases; bases with no gene match: 6. The CDR3 is 15 amino acids. The covered CDR3 bases are TGTGCCAGCAGTCCCGGGACAGTCCCCTACAATGAG. It translates to CASSPGTVPYNE. The whole CDR3 sequence is CASSPGTVPYNEQFF.

With regard to this clone: The missing CDR3 end, 3 residues past where the read stops, is filled in from the germline J gene. This chain joins TRBV20-1 and TRBJ1-2, with D unclear. Trimming took off 0 bases at V and 1 base at J, with 12 bases between the two ends. The germline CDR1 and CDR2 sequences are DFQATT and SNEGSKA (reference sequence). The CDR3 contains 15 residues. CDR3 DNA (partial): TGCAGTGCTAGAGATAGCGGGAATATTAACTATGGC. Its translation: CSARDSGNINYG. The full CDR3 is CSARDSGNINYGYTF.

Comments on this clone: The read terminates 3 residues before the CDR3 end, so the remaining end is supplied by the germline J gene. This chain uses TRBV6-1 with TRBJ1-1, with D perhaps TRBD1 (5 bases). The V and J ends lost 2 bases and 7 bases respectively, with 11 bases between them. Germline V gives CDR1 MNHNS, CDR2 SASEGT. There are 13 residues in the CDR3. The sequenced part of the CDR3 DNA is TGTGCCAGCAGTGAATCTCCGGGGGATGAA. This translates into CASSESPGDE. The full CDR3 is CASSESPGDEAFF.

Concerning this clone: Sequencing ends 3 residues short of the CDR3 end; the germline J gene provides the rest. The chain is built from TRBV4-2 and TRBJ2-2; 7 positions match TRBD1. Unmatched junction bases numbered 4, after V lost 3 bases and J lost 3 bases. Germline V gene lookup returns CDR1 LGHNA and CDR2 YNFKEQ. The CDR3 sequence is 15 residues long. The part of the CDR3 DNA that was read is TGTGCCAGCAGCCACTTGGGACAGTACACCGGGGAG. It specifies CASSHLGQYTGE. The entire CDR3 sequence reads CASSHLGQYTGELFF.

Of note for this clone: The CDR3 extends 3 residues past the end of the read, so its final part is completed from the germline J gene. The chain carries TRBV29-1 and TRBJ2-5, with 7 bases fitting TRBD2. Germline V CDR1 and CDR2: SQVTM, ANQGSEA. With 2 bases clipped from V and 1 base from J, the junction kept 10 bases outside the gene matches. The length of the CDR3 is 16 residues. CDR3 residues: CSVESPLAASQETQYF. The part of the CDR3 DNA that was read is TGCAGCGTTGAATCCCCCCTAGCGGCGAGCCAAGAGACC.

With respect to this clone: The read is 3 residues too short to cover the CDR3 end, so that end is filled in from the germline J gene. V gene TRBV7-9 combines with J gene TRBJ2-5, with D maybe TRBD2 (5 bases). CDR1 and CDR2 (germline): SEHNR, FQNEAQ (reference sequence). The V gene lost 5 bases and the J gene lost 3 bases, with 13 bases spanning the gap. This CDR3 comprises 14 residues. The CDR3 sequence: CASSIPRGEETQYF. The DNA read from the CDR3 is TGTGCCAGCAGCATTCCCCGGGGTGAAGAGACC.

Concerning this clone itself: The read is 3 residues too short to cover the CDR3 end, so that end is filled in from the germline J gene. The chain employs TRBV29-1 and TRBJ2-7; 9 bases align to TRBD1. The V and J ends lost 5 bases and 5 bases, in that order; junction bases with no gene match: 7. The CDR3 totals 13 residues. Germline CDR1 reads SQVTM; CDR2 reads ANQGSEA. CDR3 sequence reads: CSVRPGQGDEQYF. Incomplete CDR3 DNA: TGCAGCGTTCGCCCGGGACAGGGTGACGAG.

Concerning this clone itself: The germline gene is not matched at one end of the junction; a read error may be the cause. The CDR3 is cut off 3 residues early in the read; its end comes from the germline J gene. J is TRBJ2-7 and V is TRBV4-2; 10 bases fit TRBD2. Germline CDR1 and CDR2: LGHNA and YNFKEQ. The CDR3 consists of 16 residues. The CDR3 DNA, read in part, is TGCGCCAGCAGCCAAGATAACCTAGCGGGGGCCTACGAG. Translating gives CASSQDNLAGAYE. The whole CDR3 sequence is CASSQDNLAGAYEQYF.

Worth noting for this clone: The read ends 3 residues before the CDR3 terminus; that terminus is restored from the germline J gene. J is TRBJ2-1 and V is TRBV5-1; unclear D gene. CDR3 length: 16 amino acids. Germline V gene lookup returns CDR1 SGHRS and CDR2 YFSETQ. V shed 1 base and J shed 1 base, with 12 bases lying between them. The CDR3 protein is CASSLNRPVSYNEQFF. The CDR3 bases that were read are TGCGCCAGCAGCTTGAACAGACCAGTTTCCTACAATGAG.

About this clone: At one end, the junction sequence differs from germline, possibly due to a read error. The read stops 3 residues short of the end of the CDR3; the missing end is completed from the germline J gene. The chain has TRBV4-2 and TRBJ1-3; 8 nucleotides align to TRBD1. From germline, CDR1 is LGHNA and CDR2 YNFKEQ. The CDR3 covers 15 residues. The CDR3 loop reads CASSQGQGSGNTIYF. The sequenced CDR3 bases are TGCGCCAGCAGCCAAGGACAGGGATCTGGAAACACC.

Judged by frequency, this clone is medium-sized. Coverage ceases 3 residues before the CDR3 finishes, and the germline J gene fills in the end. The rearrangement links TRBV27 to TRBJ1-5, with D possibly TRBD1 on 6 matching bases. There are 15 residues in the CDR3. Trimming cost V 4 bases and J 3 bases, with 13 bases left between them. Germline V gene sequence: CDR1 MNHEY, CDR2 SMNVEV (reference sequence). CDR3 DNA, as far as it was read: TGTGCCAGCAGTTCTATTGGACAGATCAATCAGCCC. Residues: CASSSIGQINQP. The whole CDR3 protein reads CASSSIGQINQPQHF.

Incomplete CDR3 DNA: TGCGCCAGCAGCTTGGACAGGAGGTCCTACAATGAG. It translates to CASSLDRRSYNE. The whole CDR3 is CASSLDRRSYNEQFF. This chain connects TRBV5-1 to TRBJ2-1; D may match TRBD1 or TRBD2 (5 bases each). Sequencing ends 3 residues short of the CDR3 end; the germline J gene provides the rest. V shed 0 bases and J shed 1 base, with 8 bases lying between them. The CDR3 sequence is 15 residues long. The germline V gene encodes CDR1 SGHRS and CDR2 YFSETQ. Looking up the rest from reference TRBV5-1 and TRBJ2-1 gives the full variable domain: KAGVTQTPRYLIKTRGQQVTLSCSPISGHRSVSWYQQTPGQGLQFLFEYFSETQRNKGNFPGRFSGRQFSNSRSEMNVSTLELGDSALYLCASSLDRRSYNEQFFGPGTRLTVL.

A remark on this clone: At one end the junction does not follow the germline gene, possibly because of a read error. With the read ending 3 residues before the CDR3 end, the germline J gene is used to fill in that end. V is TRBV6-1 and J is TRBJ2-1; 7 positions match TRBD2. Germline V gene sequence: CDR1 MNHNS, CDR2 SASEGT. The length of the CDR3 is 15 residues. The CDR3 bases that were read are TGTGCCAGCAGTGAAGCTAGCGGGTCCTCCAATGAG. Translating gives CASSEASGSSNE. From start to end, the CDR3 is CASSEASGSSNEQFF.

Note on this clone: The sequence runs out 3 residues before the end of the CDR3; the remainder is reconstructed from the germline J gene. The chain combines TRBV5-1 with TRBJ2-7, with D possibly matching TRBD2 (6 bases). The CDR3 is made up of 14 amino acids. Germline V gives CDR1 SGHRS, CDR2 YFSETQ. Between the trimmed V and J ends, which lost 0 bases and 0 bases, there was a span of 7 bases. The DNA read from the CDR3 is TGCGCCAGCAGCTTGGGACTAGGCTCCTACGAG. Translation gives CASSLGLGSYE. The full CDR3 protein reads CASSLGLGSYEQYF.

CDR3 DNA (partial): TGCAGCGTTGTGGGACTAGCGAACAATGAG. Translated: CSVVGLANNE. The full-length CDR3 reads as CSVVGLANNEQFF. The J gene is TRBJ2-1, the V gene TRBV29-1, with 10 bases matching TRBD2. The read finishes 3 residues shy of the CDR3 end, and the germline J gene is used to complete it. Trimming removed 4 bases from V and 5 bases from J; junction bases left unmatched: 2. Germline lookup yields CDR1 SQVTM and CDR2 ANQGSEA. The CDR3 sequence is 13 residues long.

In the case of this clone: The read stops 3 residues short of the end of the CDR3; the missing end is completed from the germline J gene. V is TRBV19 and J is TRBJ2-3; D gene ambiguous. The CDR3 is made up of 13 amino acids. Trimming shortened V by 1 base and J by 2 bases, and 4 bases separated the two germline ends. Germline V gives CDR1 LNHDA, CDR2 SQIVND (reference sequence). The CDR3 sequence: CASSIGHTDTQYF. The part of the CDR3 DNA that was read is TGTGCCAGTAGTATAGGACACACAGATACG. Looking up the rest from reference TRBV19 and TRBJ2-3 gives the full variable domain: DGGITQSPKYLFRKEGQNVTLSCEQNLNHDAMYWYRQDPGQGLRLIYYSQIVNDFQKGDIAEGYSVSREKKESFPLTVTSAQKNPTAFYLCASSIGHTDTQYFGPGTRLTVL.

A note on this clone: The read stops 3 residues short of the end of the CDR3; the missing end is completed from the germline J gene. The chain links TRBV11-2 to TRBJ1-1, with D unclear. The CDR3 has 12 amino acids. Germline V CDR1 and CDR2: SGHAT, FQNNGV. The V end lost 3 bases, the J end lost 4 bases, and 6 bases lay between the germline ends. CDR3 loop: CASSFRVTEAFF. CDR3 DNA, as far as it was read: TGTGCCAGCAGCTTTAGGGTCACTGAA.

As to this clone: The read ends 3 residues before the CDR3 terminus; that terminus is restored from the germline J gene. The V gene is TRBV7-9, the J gene TRBJ2-1, with D possibly matching TRBD2 (5 bases). This CDR3 region has 15 residues. The germline V gene has CDR1 SEHNR and CDR2 FQNEAQ (reference sequence). Trimming took 5 bases from V and 2 from J, leaving 13 bases between them. The part of the CDR3 DNA that was read is TGTGCCAGCAGCCCTCTAGGAGCGGCCTACAATGAG. It translates to CASSPLGAAYNE. The CDR3 reads in full as CASSPLGAAYNEQFF.